Described below is a single T cell receptor (beta chain) sequence and its context. Clones were sequenced by immunoSEQ multiplex PCR, and TCRdb holds only the in-frame ones, with some missing. The sample carries some 14,000 clones, 80% to 85% recorded once. This sample is part of a study of technical replicates of blood from a handful of donors. The specimen sequenced was PBMCs. This clonotype was obtained from a human donor in good health.

CDR3 sequence: CASSSPGNRGGRETQYF. CDR3 coding DNA: TGTGCCAGCAGCTCCCCGGGGAACAGGGGGGGAAGAGAGACCCAGTACTTC. The chain joins TRBV7-9 to TRBJ2-5; a possible D gene is TRBD1 (8 bases). The length of the CDR3 is 17 residues. Germline V CDR1 and CDR2: SEHNR, FQNEAQ (reference sequence). V was pared by 4 bases and J by 4 bases, with 22 bases between.